A single sample is the source of the 18 T cell receptor beta chains below, sequenced in a study of cytomegalovirus exposure and HLA in healthy donors. PCR involved 60 Vbeta and 13 Jbeta primers. Clones were sequenced by immunoSEQ multiplex PCR, and TCRdb holds only the in-frame ones, with some missing. The data hold 150,000 to 160,000 clones, with 70% to 80% observed a single time. The sequenced sample consisted of PBMCs. The receptors stem from a man aged 25-45 years in good health and CMV-seropositive.

The rearrangement links TRBV7-2 to TRBJ2-7; D unclear. V lost 5 bases, J lost 6 bases, and 11 bases lay in between. The CDR3 has 12 amino acids. Germline V gene lookup returns CDR1 SGHTA and CDR2 FQGNSA. CDR3 nucleotides: TGTGCCAGCAGCCCCAATGAGGCCGAGCAGTACTTC. Its translation is CASSPNEAEQYF.

CDR3 loop: CASSLWTRDTQYF. CDR3 coding DNA: TGTGCCAGCAGTTTATGGACTAGGGATACGCAGTATTTT. The chain combines TRBV27 with TRBJ2-3, with 7 bases aligning to TRBD2. The CDR3 consists of 13 residues. CDR1 and CDR2 (germline): MNHEY, SMNVEV (reference sequence). After removal of 1 base from V and 6 bases from J, the junction contained 1 base not matched to a gene.

On this clone itself: Additional DNA sequences in this sample encode the identical CDR3. The V gene is TRBV5-1, the J gene TRBJ2-1; 9 bases line up with TRBD2. Germline lookup yields CDR1 SGHRS and CDR2 YFSETQ. V lost 0 bases, J lost 7 bases, and 5 bases stayed unmatched. The CDR3 length is 15 residues. CDR3 sequence reads: CASSLAAGGGNEQFF. In nucleotides, the CDR3 is TGCGCCAGCAGCTTGGCAGCGGGAGGAGGGAATGAGCAGTTCTTC.

The chain has TRBV27 and TRBJ1-1; tentatively, D is TRBD1 (5 bases). The V end lost 6 bases, the J end lost 4 bases, and 27 bases lay between the germline ends. The length of the CDR3 is 18 residues. Germline V gives CDR1 MNHEY, CDR2 SMNVEV (reference sequence). CDR3 coding DNA: TGTGCCAGCAGCCTGATTCCGAAGGTAGCAGGGTGGGGCACTGAAGCTTTCTTT. Translating gives CASSLIPKVAGWGTEAFF.

This chain joins TRBV5-4 and TRBJ1-1; D uncertain. CDR1 is SGHNT and CDR2 is YYREEE in the germline V gene (reference sequence). V was pared by 1 base and J by 2 bases, with 12 bases between. The CDR3 covers 15 residues. CDR3 sequence (DNA): TGTGCCAGCAGCTTGTCTCCTGGGCACAACACTGAAGCTTTCTTT. Protein sequence: CASSLSPGHNTEAFF.

The chain recombines TRBV2 with TRBJ2-5; D not resolved. From germline, CDR1 is SNHLY and CDR2 FYNNEI. Deletions cut 1 base from V and 1 base from J, with 7 bases between. The CDR3 extends over 14 amino acids. The DNA for the CDR3 is TGTGCCAGCAGTGAAGGATCAGTCCAAGAGACCCAGTACTTC. It specifies CASSEGSVQETQYF.

The V and J genes are TRBV9 and TRBJ2-5, with D perhaps TRBD1 (6 bases). Germline V gene lookup returns CDR1 SGDLS and CDR2 YYNGEE. The length of the CDR3 is 17 residues. The V end was cut by 3 bases, the J end by 1 base, with 19 bases between. CDR3 bases: TGTGCCAGCAGCGACAACCGGGACACAAAAGCCCAAGAGACCCAGTACTTC. Protein: CASSDNRDTKAQETQYF.

This rearrangement joins TRBV7-3 to TRBJ2-1, with TRBD2 matching 8 bases. This CDR3 has 13 amino acids. Germline V lookup: CDR1 SGHTA, CDR2 FQGTGA. Germline trimming cut 2 bases from V and 7 bases from J; bases unmatched to any gene: 1. The CDR3 DNA sequence: TGTGCCAGCAGCTTACAGCGGGAGAATGAGCAGTTCTTC. It codes for CASSLQRENEQFF.

The V gene is TRBV7-2, the J gene TRBJ2-5; D not resolved. The better agreement between TRBJ2-7 and the DNA end casts doubt on the J call. CDR1 and CDR2 (germline): SGHTA, FQGNSA. This CDR3 has 14 amino acids. The DNA for the CDR3 is TGTGCCAGCAGCCCCACCGACGGTTACTACGAGCAGTACTTC. Protein: CASSPTDGYYEQYF.

V and J are TRBV6-5 and TRBJ2-7, with 13 bases aligning to TRBD2. From germline, CDR1 is MNHEY and CDR2 SVGAGI. The V segment lost 6 bases and the J segment 6 bases; nucleotides outside the gene matches: 5. The CDR3 has 14 residues. The CDR3 nucleotides are TGTGCCAGCAGAGGACTAGCGGGAGAGGGCGAGCAGTACTTC. Translating it yields CASRGLAGEGEQYF.

V is TRBV5-1 and J is TRBJ1-2; 9 nucleotides agree with TRBD1. After removal of 4 bases from V and 6 bases from J, the junction contained 7 bases not matched to a gene. Germline loops: CDR1 SGHRS, CDR2 YFSETQ. The CDR3 consists of 14 residues. The CDR3 nucleotides read TGCGCCAGCAGCCTCCCGACAGGGGGAGATGGCTACACCTTC. As protein: CASSLPTGGDGYTF.

In this sample, this clone turned up a few times. The V call is TRBV7-9, the J call TRBJ1-3, with TRBD1 matching over 7 bases. Germline lookup yields CDR1 SEHNR and CDR2 FQNEAQ (reference sequence). The CDR3 extends over 19 amino acids. After removal of 5 bases from V and 0 bases from J, the junction contained 16 bases not matched to a gene. The CDR3 loop reads CASSPPKPGQPLSGNTIYF. CDR3 coding DNA: TGTGCCAGCAGCCCCCCCAAACCGGGACAGCCGCTCTCTGGAAACACCATATATTTT.

Worth noting for this clone: At one end the junction does not follow the germline gene, possibly because of a read error. The rearrangement uses TRBV4-2 and TRBJ2-7; 7 bases align to TRBD2. Germline CDR1 reads LGHNA; CDR2 reads YNFKEQ. This CDR3 is built from 16 residues. CDR3 region: CASSQGASGGSYGQYF. As DNA, the CDR3 is TGTGCCAGCAGCCAAGGGGCTAGCGGAGGTTCCTACGGGCAGTACTTC.

The rearrangement uses TRBV15 and TRBJ2-7; 10 nucleotides line up with TRBD1. CDR1 is LNHNV and CDR2 is YYDKDF in the germline V gene (reference sequence). This CDR3 region has 15 residues. J gave up 2 bases and V 6 bases, and 7 bases lay outside the gene matches. CDR3 DNA sequence: TGTGCCACCAGTCTGGTAGGGACAGGGGCCTACGAGCAGTACTTC. Amino acid sequence: CATSLVGTGAYEQYF.

This chain links TRBV5-1 with TRBJ2-3; 8 bases line up with TRBD2. The germline V gene encodes CDR1 SGHRS and CDR2 YFSETQ. This CDR3 comprises 15 residues. Losses at the gene ends were 0 bases for V and 5 bases for J; bases not matched to a gene: 5. CDR3 sequence reads: CASSLVGREQDTQYF. CDR3 sequence (DNA): TGCGCCAGCAGCTTGGTCGGGAGGGAGCAAGATACGCAGTATTTT.

A single count supports this clone. The chain joins TRBV29-1 to TRBJ2-7; D is unresolved. CDR3 length: 11 residues. Germline loops: CDR1 SQVTM, CDR2 ANQGSEA. The V gene lost 4 bases and the J gene lost 4 bases, with 8 bases spanning the gap. The CDR3 reads CSVVETYEQYF. DNA of the CDR3: TGCAGCGTTGTTGAGACATACGAGCAGTACTTC.

V and J are TRBV5-4 and TRBJ2-5, with 8 nucleotides matching TRBD1. This CDR3 is built from 14 residues. Trimming cost V 0 bases and J 2 bases; bases outside gene matches: 0. Germline CDR1 is SGHNT and CDR2 is YYREEE (reference sequence). CDR3 amino acids: CASSLGQGQETQYF. In DNA, the CDR3 is TGTGCCAGCAGCTTGGGACAGGGGCAAGAGACCCAGTACTTC.

The chain combines TRBV7-2 with TRBJ2-1, with D hard to call. The CDR3 has 14 amino acids. Trimming took off 1 base at V and 3 bases at J, with 7 bases between the two ends. Germline-derived CDR1 and CDR2 are SGHTA and FQGNSA. Here the CDR3 DNA reads TGTGCCAGCAGCTTAGTCCCCGGCTACAATGAGCAGTTCTTC. Translation gives CASSLVPGYNEQFF.